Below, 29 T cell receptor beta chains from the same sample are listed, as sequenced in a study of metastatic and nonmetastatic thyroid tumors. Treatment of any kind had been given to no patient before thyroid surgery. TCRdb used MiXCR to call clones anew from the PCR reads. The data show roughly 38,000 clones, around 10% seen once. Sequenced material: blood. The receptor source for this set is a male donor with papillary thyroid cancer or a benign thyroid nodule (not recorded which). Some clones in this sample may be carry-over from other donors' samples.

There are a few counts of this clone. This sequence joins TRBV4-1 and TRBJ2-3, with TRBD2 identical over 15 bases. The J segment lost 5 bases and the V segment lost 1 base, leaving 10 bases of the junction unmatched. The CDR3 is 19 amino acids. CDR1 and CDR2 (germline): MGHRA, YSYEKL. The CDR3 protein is CASSQVRRLGLAGGDTQYF. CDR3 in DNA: TGCGCCAGCAGCCAAGTCCGACGCCTGGGACTAGCGGGAGGAGATACGCAGTATTTT.

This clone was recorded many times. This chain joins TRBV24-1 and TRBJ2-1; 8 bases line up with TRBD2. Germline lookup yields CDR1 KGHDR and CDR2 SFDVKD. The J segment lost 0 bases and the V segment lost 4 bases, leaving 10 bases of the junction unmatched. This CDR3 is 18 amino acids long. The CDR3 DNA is TGTGCCACCAGTGAACCCACTAGCGGCGCCTCCTCCTACAATGAGCAGTTCTTC. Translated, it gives CATSEPTSGASSYNEQFF.

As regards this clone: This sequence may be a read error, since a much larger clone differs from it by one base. The CDR3 DNA follows: TGTGCCAGCAGCAGGACTAGCGGGAGGTCAACCTGGGAGCTGTTTTTT. It yields the protein CASSRTSGRSTWELFF. The chain couples TRBV5-5 to TRBJ2-2; TRBD2 matches 14 bases. CDR1 is SGHKS, CDR2 YYEKEE, per germline (reference sequence). This CDR3 region has 16 residues. V was pared by 4 bases and J by 9 bases, with 8 bases of the junction left unmatched.

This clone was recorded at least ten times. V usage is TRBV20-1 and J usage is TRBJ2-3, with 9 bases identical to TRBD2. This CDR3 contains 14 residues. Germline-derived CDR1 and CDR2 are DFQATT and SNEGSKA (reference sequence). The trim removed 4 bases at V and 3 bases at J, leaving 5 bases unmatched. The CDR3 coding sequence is TGCAGTGCTATAGCGGGAGATGGTACAGATACGCAGTATTTT. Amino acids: CSAIAGDGTDTQYF.

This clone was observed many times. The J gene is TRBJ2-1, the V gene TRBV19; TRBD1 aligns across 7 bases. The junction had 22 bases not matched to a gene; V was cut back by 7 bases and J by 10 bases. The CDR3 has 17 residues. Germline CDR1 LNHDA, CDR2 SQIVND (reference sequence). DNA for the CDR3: TGTGCCAGTACAGTCGACAGGGAATTCCCTCCACAATTAGAGCAGTTCTTC. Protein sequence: CASTVDREFPPQLEQFF.

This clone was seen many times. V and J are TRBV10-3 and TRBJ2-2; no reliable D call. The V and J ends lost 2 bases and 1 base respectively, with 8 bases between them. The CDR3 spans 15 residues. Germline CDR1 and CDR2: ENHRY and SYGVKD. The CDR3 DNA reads TGTGCCATCAGTGAGCGGGTGGGGAACACCGGGGAGCTGTTTTTT. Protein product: CAISERVGNTGELFF.

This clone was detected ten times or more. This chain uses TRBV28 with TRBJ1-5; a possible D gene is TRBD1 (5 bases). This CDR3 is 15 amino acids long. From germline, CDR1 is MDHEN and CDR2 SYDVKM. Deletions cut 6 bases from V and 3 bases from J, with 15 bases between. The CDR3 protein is CASSRRDGLNQPQHF. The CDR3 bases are TGTGCCAGCAGCCGCCGGGACGGACTCAATCAGCCCCAGCATTTT.

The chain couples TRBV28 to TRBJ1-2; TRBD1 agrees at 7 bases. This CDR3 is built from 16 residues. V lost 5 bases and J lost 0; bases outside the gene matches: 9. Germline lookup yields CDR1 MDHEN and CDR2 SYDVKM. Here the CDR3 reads CASSPTGTPPNYGYTF. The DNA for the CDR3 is TGTGCCAGCAGTCCGACAGGGACTCCCCCTAACTATGGCTACACCTTC.

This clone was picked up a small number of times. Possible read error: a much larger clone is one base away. As DNA, the CDR3 is TGTGCCACCAGCAGCACTGACAGGTACGAGTCGCATGAGCAGTTCTTC. Translating gives CATSSTDRYESHEQFF. This rearrangement joins TRBV15 to TRBJ2-1; TRBD1 is a possible D gene (6 bases). V was shortened by 3 bases and J by 8 bases, with 20 bases between the two germline ends. The length of the CDR3 is 16 residues. Per germline, CDR1 LNHNV and CDR2 YYDKDF (reference sequence).

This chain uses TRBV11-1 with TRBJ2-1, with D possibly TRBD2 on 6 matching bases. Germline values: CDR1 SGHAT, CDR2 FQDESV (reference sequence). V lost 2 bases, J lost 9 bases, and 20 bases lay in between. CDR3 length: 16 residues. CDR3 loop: CASSLNWTTGMGEQFF. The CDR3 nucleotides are TGTGCCAGCAGCTTAAATTGGACTACCGGCATGGGTGAGCAGTTCTTC.

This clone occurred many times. The CDR3 nucleotides read TGCGCCAGCAGCTCCCGGGACAGCCGGGCGGACGAGCAGTACTTC. It specifies CASSSRDSRADEQYF. This chain uses TRBV5-1 with TRBJ2-7; 7 bases are a match to TRBD1. V dropped 3 bases and J dropped 5; count of bases not matched to a gene: 11. The CDR3 sequence is 15 residues long. CDR1 is SGHRS, CDR2 YFSETQ, per germline.

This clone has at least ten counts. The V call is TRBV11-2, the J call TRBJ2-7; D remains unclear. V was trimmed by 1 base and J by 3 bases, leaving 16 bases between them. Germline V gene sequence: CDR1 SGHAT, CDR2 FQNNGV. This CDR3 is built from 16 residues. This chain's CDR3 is CASSLVHGSAHYEQYF. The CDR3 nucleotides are TGTGCCAGCAGCTTAGTACACGGAAGTGCCCACTACGAGCAGTACTTC.

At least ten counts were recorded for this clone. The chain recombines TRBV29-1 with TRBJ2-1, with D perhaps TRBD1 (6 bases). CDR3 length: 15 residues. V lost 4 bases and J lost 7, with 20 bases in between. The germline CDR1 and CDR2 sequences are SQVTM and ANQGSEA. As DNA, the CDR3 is TGCAGCGTTGTCACAGGGTCAACGGGGCGTAATGAGCAGTTCTTC. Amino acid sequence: CSVVTGSTGRNEQFF.

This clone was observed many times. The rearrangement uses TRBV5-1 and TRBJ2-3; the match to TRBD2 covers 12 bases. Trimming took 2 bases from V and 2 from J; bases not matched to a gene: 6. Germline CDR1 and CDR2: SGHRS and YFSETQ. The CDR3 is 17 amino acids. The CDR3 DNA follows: TGCGCCAGCAGCTTTAAGCTAGCGGGAGGGGACACAGATACGCAGTATTTT. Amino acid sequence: CASSFKLAGGDTDTQYF.

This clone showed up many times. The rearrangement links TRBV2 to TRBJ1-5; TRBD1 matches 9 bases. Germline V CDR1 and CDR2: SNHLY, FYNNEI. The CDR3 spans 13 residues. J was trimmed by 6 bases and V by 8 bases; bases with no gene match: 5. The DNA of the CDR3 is TGTGCCAGCGGATGGACAGGGGCTCAGCCCCAGCATTTT. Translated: CASGWTGAQPQHF.

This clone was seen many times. The CDR3 region has the DNA TGCGCCAGCAGCTTGGACAGGGTGACGGCTGAAGCTTTCTTT. Translated, it gives CASSLDRVTAEAFF. The chain uses TRBV5-1 and TRBJ1-1; tentatively, D is TRBD1 (6 bases). Per germline, CDR1 SGHRS and CDR2 YFSETQ. V lost 0 bases, J lost 6 bases, and 12 bases lay in between. The CDR3 loop spans 14 amino acids. The full variable domain, rest sourced from reference TRBV5-1 and TRBJ1-1, is KAGVTQTPRYLIKTRGQQVTLSCSPISGHRSVSWYQQTPGQGLQFLFEYFSETQRNKGNFPGRFSGRQFSNSRSEMNVSTLELGDSALYLCASSLDRVTAEAFFGQGTRLTVV.

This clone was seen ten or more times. In DNA form, the CDR3 reads TGCGCCAGCAGCCAAGATACAGCCCTGAGCTATGGCTACACCTTC. Translation gives CASSQDTALSYGYTF. The chain joins TRBV4-3 to TRBJ1-2; D remains ambiguous. Between the trimmed V and J ends, which lost 0 bases and 4 bases, there was a span of 12 bases. The CDR3 length is 15 residues. The germline CDR1 and CDR2 sequences are LGHNA and YSLEER.

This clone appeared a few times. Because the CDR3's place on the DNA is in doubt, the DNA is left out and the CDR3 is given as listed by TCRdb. The CDR3 region is CATSVGGTYGCTF. This chain joins TRBV28 and TRBJ1-2. With termini counted, the CDR3 has 13 amino acids. Germline V gene data show CDR1 as MDHEN and CDR2 as SYDVKM.

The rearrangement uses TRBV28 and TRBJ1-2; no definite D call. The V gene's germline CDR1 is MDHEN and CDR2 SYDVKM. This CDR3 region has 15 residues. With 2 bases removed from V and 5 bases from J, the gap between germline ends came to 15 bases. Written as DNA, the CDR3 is TGTGCCAGCAGTTTACTCGCGGTACATGGGTATGGCTACACCTTC. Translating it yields CASSLLAVHGYGYTF.

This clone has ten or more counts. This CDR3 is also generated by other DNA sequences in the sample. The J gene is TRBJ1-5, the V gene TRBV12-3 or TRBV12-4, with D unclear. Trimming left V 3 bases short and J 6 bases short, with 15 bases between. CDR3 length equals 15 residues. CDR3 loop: CASSFGNERRQPQHF. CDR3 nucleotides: TGTGCCAGCAGTTTCGGCAATGAAAGGCGTCAGCCCCAGCATTTT.

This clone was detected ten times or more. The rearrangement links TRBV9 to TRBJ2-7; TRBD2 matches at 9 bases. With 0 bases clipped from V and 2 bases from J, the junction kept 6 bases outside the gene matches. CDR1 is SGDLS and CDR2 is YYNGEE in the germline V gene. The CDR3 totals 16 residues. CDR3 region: CASSVEPSGNAYEQYF. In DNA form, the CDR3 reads TGTGCCAGCAGCGTAGAACCTAGCGGGAACGCCTACGAGCAGTACTTC. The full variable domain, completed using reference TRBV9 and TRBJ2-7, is DSGVTQTPKHLITATGQRVTLRCSPRSGDLSVYWYQQSLDQGLQFLIQYYNGEERAKGNILERFSAQQFPDLHSELNLSSLELGDSALYFCASSVEPSGNAYEQYFGPGTRLTVT.

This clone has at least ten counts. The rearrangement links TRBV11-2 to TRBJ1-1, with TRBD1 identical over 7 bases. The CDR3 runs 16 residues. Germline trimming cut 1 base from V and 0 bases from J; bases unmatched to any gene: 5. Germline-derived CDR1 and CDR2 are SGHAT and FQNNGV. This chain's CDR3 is CASSLVGQTMNTEAFF. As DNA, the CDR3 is TGTGCCAGCAGCTTAGTGGGACAGACTATGAACACTGAAGCTTTCTTT.

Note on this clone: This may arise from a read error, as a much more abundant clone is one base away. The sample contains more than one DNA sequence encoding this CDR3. CDR3 amino acids: CASSFPGQGAYEQYF. The CDR3 bases are TGTGCCAGCAGCTTTCCGGGACAGGGTGCCTACGAGCAGTACTTC. V usage is TRBV7-9 and J usage is TRBJ2-7; 9 nucleotides line up with TRBD1. The CDR3 consists of 15 residues. J was trimmed by 2 bases and V by 3 bases; bases with no gene match: 5. Germline V gene sequence: CDR1 SEHNR, CDR2 FQNEAQ (reference sequence).

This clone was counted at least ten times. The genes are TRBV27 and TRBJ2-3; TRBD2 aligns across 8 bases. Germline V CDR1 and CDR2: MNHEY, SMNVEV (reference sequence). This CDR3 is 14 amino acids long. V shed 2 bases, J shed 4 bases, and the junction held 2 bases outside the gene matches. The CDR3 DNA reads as TGTGCCAGCAGTTTAGCGGGAGGCTCAGATACGCAGTATTTT. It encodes CASSLAGGSDTQYF.

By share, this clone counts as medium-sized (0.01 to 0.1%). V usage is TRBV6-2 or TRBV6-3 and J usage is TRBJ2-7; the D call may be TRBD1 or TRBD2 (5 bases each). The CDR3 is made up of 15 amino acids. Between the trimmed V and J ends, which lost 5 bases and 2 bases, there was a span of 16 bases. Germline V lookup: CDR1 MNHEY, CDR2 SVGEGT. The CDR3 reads CASSPGLRGPYEQYF. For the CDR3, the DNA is TGTGCCAGCAGTCCCGGACTGAGGGGACCCTACGAGCAGTACTTC.

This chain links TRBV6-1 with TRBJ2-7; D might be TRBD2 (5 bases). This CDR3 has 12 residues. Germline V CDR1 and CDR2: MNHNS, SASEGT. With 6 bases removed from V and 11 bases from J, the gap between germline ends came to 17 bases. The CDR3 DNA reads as TGTGCCAGCAGCTCAGAAGGACTTAGAAAGTACTTC. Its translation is CASSSEGLRKYF.

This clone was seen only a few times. CDR3 residues: CASSHLQAGGQETQYF. In nucleotides, the CDR3 is TGCGCCAGCAGCCACCTTCAAGCGGGAGGGCAAGAGACCCAGTACTTC. This chain uses TRBV4-1 with TRBJ2-5; TRBD2 matches at 10 bases. Germline assignment: CDR1 MGHRA and CDR2 YSYEKL. The CDR3 is 16 amino acids. With 3 bases clipped from V and 2 bases from J, the junction kept 6 bases outside the gene matches.

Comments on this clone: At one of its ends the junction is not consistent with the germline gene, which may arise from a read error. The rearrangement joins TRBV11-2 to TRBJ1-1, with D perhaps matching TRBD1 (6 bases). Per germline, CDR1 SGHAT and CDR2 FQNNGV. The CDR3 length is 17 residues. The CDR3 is CAISKRGRQVLNTEAFF. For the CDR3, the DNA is TGTGCCATCAGCAAACGAGGCCGACAGGTCCTGAACACTGAAGCTTTCTTT.

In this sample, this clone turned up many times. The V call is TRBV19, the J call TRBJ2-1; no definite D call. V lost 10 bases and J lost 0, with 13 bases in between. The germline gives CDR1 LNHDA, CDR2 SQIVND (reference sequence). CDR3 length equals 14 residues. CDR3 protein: CATKPHSSYNEQFF. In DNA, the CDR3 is TGTGCCACTAAACCCCATAGCTCCTACAATGAGCAGTTCTTC. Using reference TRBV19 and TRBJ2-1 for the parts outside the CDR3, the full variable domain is DGGITQSPKYLFRKEGQNVTLSCEQNLNHDAMYWYRQDPGQGLRLIYYSQIVNDFQKGDIAEGYSVSREKKESFPLTVTSAQKNPTAFYLCATKPHSSYNEQFFGPGTRLTVL.